The 20 T cell receptor beta chains below were found in one sample sequenced in a study of T-cell memory formation after mild COVID-19. Each CDR3 protein gets one entry after TCRdb re-called the 5' RACE reads with MiXCR. The sample contains 100,000 to 130,000 distinct CDR3 sequences, over 13% of which appear only once. Sequencing was done on a sample of PBMCs or a T cell subset sorted from them (not recorded which). The receptors were gathered from a man aged 18 to 29 who had mild COVID-19 (a few samples of this study predate the infection). Cell type and time point are not known.

The chain is built from TRBV7-8 and TRBJ2-3; 9 bases are shared with TRBD2. The V segment lost 2 bases and the J segment 2 bases; nucleotides outside the gene matches: 2. This CDR3 spans 15 amino acids. Germline V gives CDR1 SGHVS, CDR2 FQNEAQ. The CDR3 spells CASSLSGGTTDTQYF. The CDR3, as DNA: TGTGCCAGCAGCTTAAGCGGGGGGACCACAGATACGCAGTATTTT.

This clonotype was observed a few times. This chain uses TRBV29-1 with TRBJ2-7; D remains unclear. V was shortened by 0 bases and J by 5 bases, with 8 bases between the two germline ends. CDR3 size: 12 residues. Germline loops: CDR1 SQVTM, CDR2 ANQGSEA. As DNA, the CDR3 is TGCAGCGTTGAAGATCTTGCCCACGAGCAGTACTTC. Encoded protein: CSVEDLAHEQYF.

The table lists this clonotype with a few counts. This chain connects TRBV7-9 to TRBJ2-2; D ambiguous. Per the germline V gene, CDR1 is SEHNR and CDR2 is FQNEAQ (reference sequence). The CDR3 is 11 amino acids. Trimming left V 6 bases short and J 3 bases short, with 2 bases between. The CDR3 DNA sequence: TGTGCCAGCAGGGACACCGGGGAGCTGTTTTTT. This sequence encodes CASRDTGELFF.

The chain employs TRBV7-9 and TRBJ1-3; D is unclear. With 4 bases removed from V and 2 bases from J, the gap between germline ends came to 18 bases. Per the germline V gene, CDR1 is SEHNR and CDR2 is FQNEAQ (reference sequence). This CDR3 is built from 17 residues. The CDR3: CASSSLLLGEAGNTIYF. The CDR3 DNA is TGTGCCAGCAGCTCTCTCCTTCTGGGAGAGGCTGGAAACACCATATATTTT.

This clonotype was counted many times. The chain joins TRBV2 to TRBJ2-7, with D possibly TRBD1 on 5 matching bases. V dropped 1 base and J dropped 3 bases, with 7 bases sitting between them. CDR1 SNHLY and CDR2 FYNNEI come from the germline V gene. CDR3 length equals 13 residues. Written as DNA, the CDR3 is TGTGCCAGCAGTGAAGAGGGGATCTACGAGCAGTACGTC. The encoded protein is CASSEEGIYEQYV.

This clonotype showed up just once. The chain links TRBV6-2 or TRBV6-3 to TRBJ2-7; D uncertain. CDR1 and CDR2 (germline): MNHEY, SVGEGT. CDR3 length equals 13 residues. The germline V and J ends were trimmed by 6 bases and 2 bases, with 11 bases remaining between them. The CDR3 sequence is CASSPSSPYEQYV. The CDR3 DNA reads as TGTGCCAGCAGCCCCTCGAGCCCCTACGAGCAGTACGTC.

This clonotype has a handful of counts. The gene calls are TRBV5-1 and TRBJ2-2; 10 bases map to TRBD2. CDR1 and CDR2 (germline): SGHRS, YFSETQ. Trimming took 4 bases from V and 3 from J; bases not matched to a gene: 6. The CDR3 length is 16 residues. The CDR3 loop is CASSPLAGDYTGELFF. The DNA for the CDR3 is TGCGCCAGCAGCCCGCTAGCGGGGGACTACACCGGGGAGCTGTTTTTT.

This chain links TRBV12-5 with TRBJ2-1; D is unclear. CDR1 and CDR2 (germline): LGHNT, FRNRAP. Trimming cost V 7 bases and J 7 bases, with 11 bases left between them. The CDR3 consists of 12 residues. The CDR3 nucleotides are TGTGCTAGTGTAATAGGGCGAAATGAGCAGTTCTTC. Protein sequence: CASVIGRNEQFF.

This chain uses TRBV7-9 with TRBJ2-1; maybe TRBD2 (6 bases). Trimming took off 5 bases at V and 0 bases at J, with 11 bases between the two ends. Germline V lookup: CDR1 SEHNR, CDR2 FQNEAQ (reference sequence). The length of the CDR3 is 15 residues. CDR3 amino acids: CASSQAGSSYNEQFF. The CDR3 region has the DNA TGTGCCAGCAGCCAAGCGGGTAGCTCCTACAATGAGCAGTTCTTC.

The genes are TRBV7-2 and TRBJ2-3, with TRBD2 matching 11 bases. Germline values: CDR1 SGHTA, CDR2 FQGNSA. The ends lost 1 base at V and 8 bases at J; junction bases unmatched: 8. The CDR3 sequence is 16 residues long. The CDR3: CASSLVAGGPESTQYF. The CDR3, as DNA: TGTGCCAGCAGCTTAGTAGCGGGGGGGCCGGAGAGTACGCAGTATTTT.

This clonotype was counted a few times. V gene TRBV5-4 combines with J gene TRBJ2-3, with a tentative D call TRBD2 (5 bases). Trimming stripped 5 bases from V and 2 bases from J, with 15 bases between. The CDR3 length is 15 residues. CDR1 is SGHNT, CDR2 YYREEE, per germline (reference sequence). In nucleotides, the CDR3 is TGTGCCAGCAGTCGTCCAGCGGAGAACACAGATACGCAGTATTTT. Its translation: CASSRPAENTDTQYF.

The chain links TRBV2 to TRBJ2-7, with no clear D. V was cut by 7 bases and J by 7 bases, with 8 bases left in between. Germline V CDR1 and CDR2: SNHLY, FYNNEI. The CDR3 spans 10 residues. The CDR3 bases are TGTGCCAGCATCTGGCCAGAGCAGTACTTC. Protein: CASIWPEQYF.

This clonotype was counted once. This rearrangement joins TRBV29-1 to TRBJ1-5, with 7 nucleotides matching TRBD1. The CDR3 runs 11 residues. Germline V gives CDR1 SQVTM, CDR2 ANQGSEA. The V segment lost 6 bases and the J segment 15 bases; nucleotides outside the gene matches: 11. The CDR3 here is CSVMVGGLVHF. The DNA for the CDR3 is TGCAGCGTGATGGTAGGGGGCTTGGTGCATTTT. Based on the CDR3 plus reference TRBV29-1 and TRBJ1-5, the full variable domain is SAVISQKPSRDICQRGTSLTIQCQVDSQVTMMFWYRQQPGQSLTLIATANQGSEATYESGFVIDKFPISRPNLTFSTLTVSNMSPEDSSIYLCSVMVGGLVHFGDGTRLSIL.

The V and J genes are TRBV27 and TRBJ2-1; the match to TRBD2 covers 9 bases. Germline CDR1 and CDR2: MNHEY and SMNVEV (reference sequence). The trim removed 3 bases at V and 8 bases at J, leaving 5 bases unmatched. The CDR3 loop spans 14 amino acids. The CDR3 sequence: CASSLGGGAYEQFF. DNA for the CDR3: TGTGCCAGCAGTTTGGGCGGGGGGGCGTATGAGCAGTTCTTC.

This clonotype has more than one count but fewer than ten. The rearrangement joins TRBV7-8 to TRBJ2-3, with a weak D call TRBD2 (7 bases). From germline, CDR1 is SGHVS and CDR2 FQNEAQ. V lost 3 bases to trimming and J lost 4 bases, with 14 bases between them. This CDR3 is 15 amino acids long. DNA for the CDR3: TGTGCCAGCAGCTTGACTAGGGGGGGAGCAGATACGCAGTATTTT. The encoded protein is CASSLTRGGADTQYF.

The sample holds a few counts of this clonotype. The chain joins TRBV7-9 to TRBJ2-7; 7 bases are shared with TRBD2. The CDR3 extends over 16 amino acids. Per germline, CDR1 SEHNR and CDR2 FQNEAQ (reference sequence). The J segment lost 0 bases and the V segment lost 5 bases, leaving 10 bases of the junction unmatched. CDR3 sequence reads: CASSGRDPGDSYEQYF. CDR3 bases: TGTGCCAGCAGCGGGAGGGACCCCGGGGACTCCTACGAGCAGTACTTC. The variable domain in full, completed from reference TRBV7-9 and TRBJ2-7, reads DTGVSQNPRHKITKRGQNVTFRCDPISEHNRLYWYRQTLGQGPEFLTYFQNEAQLEKSRLLSDRFSAERPKGSFSTLEIQRTEQGDSAMYLCASSGRDPGDSYEQYFGPGTRLTVT.

The chain joins TRBV27 to TRBJ2-7, with TRBD2 matching over 10 bases. The germline V gene has CDR1 MNHEY and CDR2 SMNVEV (reference sequence). This CDR3 comprises 14 residues. The junction had 1 base not matched to a gene; V was cut back by 2 bases and J by 3 bases. Written as DNA, the CDR3 is TGTGCCAGCAGTTTAATAGCGGGGGGCTACGAGCAGTACTTC. Its translation is CASSLIAGGYEQYF.

There are a few counts of this clonotype. This rearrangement joins TRBV7-8 to TRBJ1-2, with D possibly being TRBD1 (6 bases). The CDR3 covers 14 residues. V lost 1 base and J lost 4, with 10 bases in between. Germline V CDR1 and CDR2: SGHVS, FQNEAQ. The CDR3 DNA sequence: TGTGCCAGCAGCTTAGTGGGGGGCCTCTATGGCTACACCTTC. Protein sequence: CASSLVGGLYGYTF.

The chain joins TRBV7-9 to TRBJ1-1, with 8 bases lining up with TRBD1. The CDR3 runs to 16 residues. CDR1 and CDR2 (germline): SEHNR, FQNEAQ (reference sequence). The ends lost 5 bases at V and 1 base at J; junction bases unmatched: 9. The CDR3 region is CASSRFGQGANTEAFF. The CDR3 DNA follows: TGTGCCAGCAGCCGTTTTGGTCAGGGGGCGAACACTGAAGCTTTCTTT. Based on the CDR3 plus reference TRBV7-9 and TRBJ1-1, the full variable domain is DTGVSQNPRHKITKRGQNVTFRCDPISEHNRLYWYRQTLGQGPEFLTYFQNEAQLEKSRLLSDRFSAERPKGSFSTLEIQRTEQGDSAMYLCASSRFGQGANTEAFFGQGTRLTVV.

This clonotype was detected ten times or more. This chain uses TRBV12-3 or TRBV12-4 with TRBJ2-1; TRBD2 matches at 8 bases. This CDR3 contains 15 residues. Trimming took 2 bases from V and 4 from J; bases not matched to a gene: 4. CDR3: CASSLRAGVYNEQFF. Here the CDR3 DNA reads TGTGCCAGCAGTTTAAGAGCGGGGGTATACAATGAGCAGTTCTTC.